These T cell receptor beta chains were read from a single sample in a study of T-cell memory formation after mild COVID-19. TCRdb redid the calling of the 5' RACE reads with MiXCR, one entry per CDR3 protein. Of around 150,000 distinct CDR3 sequences listed, roughly a third are singletons. Material: PBMCs or a T cell subset sorted from them (not recorded which). Source of these receptors: an adult woman who had mild COVID-19 (a few samples of this study predate the infection). Cell type and time point are not known. The CDR3 runs from the conserved cysteine through the conserved F or W. Each record gives: J gene, D gene, V gene, clone size, CDR3 protein, CDR3 DNA. D genes are given only for firm matches. The listing skips clone size in some rows; elsewhere it reads once, few, many or a size class.

TRBJ2-6,TRBD1,TRBV7-2,.,CASSSHRTGGVAGANVLTF,TGTGCCAGCAGCTCCCATCGGACAGGGGGCGTAGCAGGGGCCAACGTCCTGACTTTC
TRBJ1-1,.,TRBV7-9,.,CASRIGGADTEAFF,TGTGCCAGCAGAATCGGGGGGGCCGACACTGAAGCTTTCTTT
TRBJ2-3,.,TRBV12-3/TRBV12-4,.,CASSQHPAGTQYF,TGTGCCAGCAGCCAACACCCGGCGGGTACGCAGTATTTT
TRBJ2-1,TRBD2,TRBV20-1,.,CSARLTSGRLFF,TGCAGTGCTAGACTCACTAGCGGGAGGCTATTCTTC
TRBJ1-1,.,TRBV29-1,few,CSVRENTEAFF,TGCAGCGTACGGGAGAACACTGAAGCTTTCTTT
TRBJ2-2,.,TRBV5-1,few,CASSHPVGSPNTGELFF,TGCGCCAGCAGCCACCCAGTCGGGTCCCCGAACACCGGGGAGCTGTTTTTT
TRBJ2-5,.,TRBV5-1,.,CASSLGGLLSGGRETQYF,TGCGCCAGCAGCTTGGGGGGTTTGTTAAGCGGCGGTAGGGAGACCCAGTACTTC
TRBJ2-3,TRBD2,TRBV12-3/TRBV12-4,few,CASSPMGGTTDTQYF,TGTGCCAGCAGCCCGATGGGGGGGACCACAGATACGCAGTATTTT
TRBJ2-7,.,TRBV7-2,.,CASSQDWRGPYF,TGTGCCAGCAGCCAAGATTGGCGGGGGCCGTACTTC
TRBJ1-1,.,TRBV20-1,.,CSASAGFWRAEAFF,TGCAGTGCTAGTGCAGGGTTCTGGAGGGCTGAAGCTTTCTTT
TRBJ1-3,.,TRBV12-3/TRBV12-4,few,CASSPRGSGNTIYF,TGTGCCAGCAGCCCGCGGGGCTCTGGAAACACCATATATTTT
TRBJ1-1,.,TRBV11-2,few,CASSLGYGQVAFF,TGTGCCAGCAGCTTAGGATACGGGCAGGTAGCTTTCTTT
TRBJ1-1,.,TRBV3-1,few,CASRRSGGGTSTEAFF,TGTGCCAGCAGACGTTCCGGGGGTGGGACGAGCACTGAAGCTTTCTTT
TRBJ2-7,.,TRBV5-4,once,CASSPGWEGGQYF,TGTGCCAGCAGCCCGGGGTGGGAAGGGGGGCAGTACTTC
TRBJ1-2,.,TRBV11-2,.,CASSFSDYGYTF,TGTGCCAGCAGCTTCAGCGACTATGGCTACACCTTC
TRBJ2-3,.,TRBV14,.,CASRLGASDTQYF,TGTGCCAGCAGGCTGGGAGCCTCAGATACGCAGTATTTT
TRBJ2-1,.,TRBV19,.,CASSIVTNEQFF,TGTGCCAGTAGTATAGTAACCAATGAGCAGTTCTTC
TRBJ2-7,.,TRBV7-2,many,CASSPSYEQYF,TGTGCCAGCAGCCCCAGCTACGAGCAGTACTTC
TRBJ1-2,TRBD1,TRBV10-3,many,CAISDRDSQYYGYTF,TGTGCCATCAGTGATAGGGACAGCCAATACTATGGCTACACCTTC
TRBJ2-5,TRBD2,TRBV20-1,.,CSARAASGGETQYF,TGCAGTGCTAGAGCTGCTAGCGGGGGGGAGACCCAGTACTTC
TRBJ1-1,.,TRBV4-1,.,CASSQVQLNTEAFF,TGCGCCAGCAGCCAAGTACAACTGAACACTGAAGCTTTCTTT
TRBJ1-5,.,TRBV25-1,.,CASSESEGSNQPQHF,TGTGCCAGCAGTGAATCCGAGGGGAGCAATCAGCCCCAGCATTTT
TRBJ2-7,TRBD1,TRBV20-1,.,CSARDPGQGAYEQYF,TGCAGTGCTAGAGATCCGGGACAGGGGGCTTACGAGCAGTACTTC
TRBJ2-7,.,TRBV7-9,.,CASSLLGTSNYEQYF,TGTGCCAGCAGCCTCCTCGGGACATCCAATTACGAGCAGTACTTC
TRBJ1-6,.,TRBV12-3/TRBV12-4,.,CASSFEYSPLHF,TGTGCCAGCAGTTTTGAGTATTCACCCCTCCACTTT
TRBJ1-1,.,TRBV18,.,CASTTQNTEAFF,TGTGCCAGCACCACACAGAACACTGAAGCTTTCTTT
TRBJ2-5,TRBD2,TRBV7-3,few,CASSFIRGRRETQYF,TGTGCCAGCAGCTTCATCCGCGGGAGAAGGGAGACCCAGTACTTC
TRBJ2-1,TRBD2,TRBV20-1,.,CSAPRLAPGDEQFF,TGCAGTGCACCCAGACTAGCGCCCGGGGATGAGCAGTTCTTC
TRBJ1-2,.,TRBV3-1,.,CASSPGGRSFTFYGYTF,TGTGCCAGCAGCCCGGGCGGCCGTTCCTTTACCTTCTATGGCTACACCTTC
TRBJ2-3,TRBD2,TRBV3-1,.,CASSQDPGAGGTDTQYF,TGTGCCAGCAGCCAAGATCCGGGTGCGGGGGGAACAGATACGCAGTATTTT
TRBJ1-2,TRBD1,TRBV6-5,.,CATGDRGLYGYTF,TGTGCCACCGGGGACAGGGGGCTTTATGGCTACACCTTC
TRBJ1-4,.,TRBV5-5,.,CASSSRPSAVWATNEKLFF,TGTGCCAGCAGTTCTAGACCGTCGGCAGTCTGGGCAACTAATGAAAAACTGTTTTTT
TRBJ2-2,.,TRBV5-1,medium-sized,CASSFGQPGELFF,TGCGCCAGCAGCTTCGGGCAGCCCGGGGAGCTGTTTTTT
TRBJ2-5,.,TRBV6-5,few,CASSYELGKGSLQTQYF,TGTGCCAGCAGTTACGAATTGGGGAAAGGTAGCTTACAGACCCAGTACTTC
TRBJ2-1,.,TRBV9,.,CASSPTRVSQWDDEQFF,TGTGCCAGCAGCCCCACGCGAGTGAGCCAATGGGACGATGAGCAGTTCTTC
TRBJ1-1,TRBD1,TRBV12-3/TRBV12-4,few,CASTYGQGNTEAFF,TGTGCCAGCACCTACGGACAGGGGAACACTGAAGCTTTCTTT
TRBJ2-2,.,TRBV7-9,.,CASSLVFSDHTGELFF,TGTGCCAGCAGCTTAGTCTTTAGCGATCACACCGGGGAGCTGTTTTTT
TRBJ2-7,.,TRBV6-6,.,CASTPWGSSYEQYF,TGTGCCAGCACCCCTTGGGGCAGCTCCTACGAGCAGTACTTC
TRBJ2-1,.,TRBV29-1,few,CSVALGNEQFF,TGCAGCGTTGCTCTAGGTAATGAGCAGTTCTTC
TRBJ2-3,.,TRBV30,.,CAWKGGTALTDTQYF,TGTGCCTGGAAGGGGGGGACCGCACTCACAGATACGCAGTATTTT
TRBJ2-7,.,TRBV7-6,.,CASSLGGGGADEQYF,TGTGCCAGCAGCTTAGGAGGAGGGGGGGCCGACGAGCAGTACTTC
TRBJ1-1,.,TRBV19,.,CASSIWTEAFF,TGTGCCAGTAGTATATGGACTGAAGCTTTCTTT
TRBJ2-3,TRBD2,TRBV5-1,few,CASSHTTSGGRTDTQYF,TGCGCCAGCAGCCACACGACTAGCGGGGGCCGCACAGATACGCAGTATTTT
TRBJ1-5,.,TRBV12-3/TRBV12-4,.,CASSLEYESNQPQHF,TGTGCCAGCAGTTTAGAATACGAAAGCAATCAGCCCCAGCATTTT
TRBJ2-5,TRBD1,TRBV7-2,.,CASSYGQALGETQYF,TGTGCCAGCAGCTATGGACAGGCACTGGGAGAGACCCAGTACTTC
TRBJ2-7,.,TRBV6-2/TRBV6-3,few,CASSLGPPYEQYF,TGTGCCAGCAGTCTCGGACCCCCCTACGAGCAGTACTTC
TRBJ2-2,TRBD1,TRBV24-1,few,CATSAADRDTGELFF,TGTGCCACCAGTGCCGCAGACAGGGACACCGGGGAGCTGTTTTTT
TRBJ2-2,.,TRBV4-2,.,CASSQEDSIGELFF,TGTGCCAGCAGCCAAGAGGACAGTATCGGGGAGCTGTTTTTT
TRBJ2-7,.,TRBV7-6,few,CASSLDRHEQYF,TGTGCCAGCAGCTTAGACCGGCACGAGCAGTACTTC
TRBJ2-1,.,TRBV5-1,few,CASSLDRSFSYNEQFF,TGCGCCAGCAGCTTGGACAGGTCCTTCTCCTACAATGAGCAGTTCTTC
TRBJ2-5,.,TRBV12-3/TRBV12-4,.,CASSLSMAGEETQYF,TGTGCCAGCAGTTTAAGTATGGCAGGGGAAGAGACCCAGTACTTC
TRBJ2-3,.,TRBV5-1,.,CASSLSFGETDTQYF,TGCGCCAGCAGCTTGAGCTTCGGGGAGACAGATACGCAGTATTTT
TRBJ2-7,TRBD1,TRBV4-3,.,CASSADRAGEQYF,TGCGCCAGCAGCGCGGACAGGGCGGGGGAGCAGTACTTC
TRBJ1-2,.,TRBV19,.,CASSTKGGDYGYTF,TGTGCCAGTAGTACGAAGGGGGGGGATTATGGCTACACCTTC
TRBJ2-3,.,TRBV18,.,CASSRLVADTQYF,TGTGCCAGCTCGCGACTAGTTGCAGATACGCAGTATTTT
TRBJ2-2,.,TRBV29-1,.,CSALYTGELFF,TGCAGCGCCCTATACACCGGGGAGCTGTTTTTT
TRBJ2-7,.,TRBV2,.,CASSDPYEQYF,TGTGCCAGCAGTGATCCCTACGAGCAGTACTTC
TRBJ2-5,.,TRBV2,.,CARGDTQDTQYF,TGTGCCAGGGGGGACACACAGGATACCCAGTACTTC
TRBJ2-3,TRBD2,TRBV4-1,.,CASSQDWTSGDTDTQYF,TGCGCCAGCAGCCAAGATTGGACTAGCGGGGACACAGATACGCAGTATTTT
TRBJ1-1,TRBD1,TRBV30,.,CAWSVRQGRFLHNTEAFF,TGTGCCTGGAGTGTACGACAGGGCCGATTCCTTCATAACACTGAAGCTTTCTTT